Below, 6 T cell receptor beta chains from the same sample are listed, as sequenced in a study of T-cell reconstitution after alpha-beta-depleted transplantation in children (TCRdb year 2016). Libraries were built with PCR. The instrument given in TCRdb is Illumina HiSeq 2500. TCR library preparation used molecular barcoding, with unique molecular identifiers applied to normalize quantification of the TCRbeta repertoire. TCRdb passed the public sequencing reads through fastp at Q25 and MiXCR, retaining productive beta sequences. Identical CDR3 proteins give one entry, which carries the most common genes and DNA. This sample holds under 300,000 distinct CDR3 sequences; about 8.8% were observed only once. About 5.4% of the sample is in the top ten clones. The sequencing used PBMCs from the stem cell graft donor, collected from the stem cell graft. The receptors here all came from a human donor who donated a stem cell graft to a child with SCID.

This clonotype has at least ten counts. The chain links TRBV11-3 to TRBJ2-7; no reliable D call. The CDR3 has 13 residues. The germline V gene encodes CDR1 SGHNT and CDR2 YENEEA. V lost 2 bases to trimming and J lost 3 bases, with 8 bases between them. The CDR3 DNA is TGTGCCAGCAGCTTAATCTCGGGCTACGAGCAGTACTTC. Protein sequence: CASSLISGYEQYF.

This clonotype was counted at least ten times. V gene TRBV6-5 combines with J gene TRBJ1-2, with 9 bases identical to TRBD1. The V segment lost 6 bases and the J segment 7 bases; nucleotides outside the gene matches: 6. CDR1 MNHEY and CDR2 SVGAGI come from the germline V gene. This CDR3 comprises 13 residues. The CDR3 region is CASSLDRGVGYTF. The CDR3 DNA sequence: TGTGCCAGCAGCCTCGACAGGGGGGTTGGCTACACCTTC.

The table lists this clonotype with many counts. The CDR3 sequence is CATRPGLGECSNQPQHF. The CDR3 coding sequence is TGTGCCACTCGCCCAGGTCTTGGCGAGTGTAGCAATCAGCCCCAGCATTTT. V and J are TRBV24-1 and TRBJ1-5; D remains ambiguous. Germline V CDR1 and CDR2: KGHDR, SFDVKD. This CDR3 has 17 amino acids. V shed 10 bases and J shed 0 bases, with 21 bases lying between them.

This clonotype showed up many times. The chain couples TRBV3-1 to TRBJ2-2; D is possibly TRBD2 (7 bases). Trimming left V 6 bases short and J 10 bases short, with 15 bases between. This CDR3 has 13 amino acids. Germline CDR1 reads LGHDT; CDR2 reads YNNKEL (reference sequence). The CDR3 DNA reads as TGTGCCAGCAGACTACAGGGAGGGGTGGAGCTGTTTTTT. Amino acid sequence: CASRLQGGVELFF.

J is TRBJ1-1 and V is TRBV5-1; no reliable D call. Germline V CDR1 and CDR2: SGHRS, YFSETQ. The CDR3 consists of 14 residues. V was cut by 1 base and J by 5 bases, with 12 bases left in between. CDR3 in DNA: TGCGCCAGCAGCTTGTCTCGGTCCGGAACTGAAGCTTTCTTT. Translated, it gives CASSLSRSGTEAFF.

This clonotype appeared many times. This sequence joins TRBV6-5 and TRBJ2-5; D is unclear. Germline values: CDR1 MNHEY, CDR2 SVGAGI. The CDR3 covers 12 residues. Trimming pared 0 bases from V and 4 bases from J, leaving 3 bases between. The CDR3 DNA is TGTGCCAGCAGTTACTCGAGAGAGACCCAGTACTTC. Residues: CASSYSRETQYF.